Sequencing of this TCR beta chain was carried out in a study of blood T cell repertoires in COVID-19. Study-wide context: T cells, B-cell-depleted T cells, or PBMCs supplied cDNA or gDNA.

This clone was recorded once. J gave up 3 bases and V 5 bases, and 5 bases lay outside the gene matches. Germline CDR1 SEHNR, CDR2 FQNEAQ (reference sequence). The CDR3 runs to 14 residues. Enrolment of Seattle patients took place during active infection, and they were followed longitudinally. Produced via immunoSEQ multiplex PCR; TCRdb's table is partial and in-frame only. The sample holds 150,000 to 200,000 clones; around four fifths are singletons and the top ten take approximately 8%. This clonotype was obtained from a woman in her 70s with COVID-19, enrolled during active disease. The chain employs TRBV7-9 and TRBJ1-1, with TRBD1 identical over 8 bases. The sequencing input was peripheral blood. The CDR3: CASSQGQGHTEAFF. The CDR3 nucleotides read TGTGCCAGCAGCCAAGGACAGGGCCACACTGAAGCTTTCTTT.